The 25 T cell receptor beta chains below all came from one sample that was sequenced in a study of shared clonotypes between healthy human individuals. Measured with immunoSEQ multiplex PCR; TCRdb has only the in-frame clones, and not every one. The repertoire includes roughly 500,000 clones, 76% of them detected once, and over 10% sits in the top ten. The material sequenced was PBMCs. The source of these receptors is a woman in her thirties or forties in good health. Some clones in this sample may be carry-over from other donors' samples.

In its sample, this clone was seen once. At one of its ends the junction is not consistent with the germline gene, which may arise from a read error. V usage is TRBV5-6 and J usage is TRBJ2-7; D is perhaps TRBD1 (5 bases). This CDR3 contains 11 residues. Germline CDR1 reads SGHDT; CDR2 reads YYEEEE. In DNA form, the CDR3 reads TGTGCCAGCAGCTTGGGCCCAGGGAAGTTCTTC. It translates to CASSLGPGKFF.

The chain combines TRBV4-3 with TRBJ2-7, with 14 bases matching TRBD2. The germline V gene has CDR1 LGHNA and CDR2 YSLEER. The CDR3 covers 19 residues. Trimming at V came to 2 bases and at J to 3 bases, leaving 12 bases not matched to a gene. The CDR3 nucleotides read TGCGCCAGCAGCCAAACCGCGACTAGCGGGAGGGAGTACCGCTACGAGCAGTACTTC. Encoded protein: CASSQTATSGREYRYEQYF.

The chain is built from TRBV15 and TRBJ1-3, with TRBD1 matching 8 bases. Germline V gives CDR1 LNHNV, CDR2 YYDKDF (reference sequence). This CDR3 is 16 amino acids long. The J segment lost 0 bases and the V segment lost 7 bases, leaving 8 bases of the junction unmatched. The CDR3: CATNRGLGNSGNTIYF. DNA for the CDR3: TGTGCCACCAACAGGGGGTTAGGGAACTCTGGAAACACCATATATTTT.

This clone has a single count. The CDR3 here is CASSLVKGYNEQFF. CDR3 in DNA: TGTGCCAGCAGCTTAGTAAAGGGTTACAATGAGCAGTTCTTC. J is TRBJ2-1 and V is TRBV7-2; D is ambiguous. This CDR3 is built from 14 residues. V dropped 1 base and J dropped 4 bases, with 8 bases sitting between them. Germline lookup yields CDR1 SGHTA and CDR2 FQGNSA.

This clone was recorded at least ten times. The J gene is TRBJ2-1, the V gene TRBV27; no firm D call. The CDR3 extends over 15 amino acids. V shed 8 bases and J shed 0 bases, with 14 bases lying between them. The germline CDR1 and CDR2 sequences are MNHEY and SMNVEV (reference sequence). CDR3 coding DNA: TGTGCCAGCCTGAAGGTGGCTGCCTCCTACAATGAGCAGTTCTTC. Translating it yields CASLKVAASYNEQFF.

This clone was observed a handful of times. The chain has TRBV6-1 and TRBJ1-4; the match to TRBD1 covers 11 bases. Germline V gives CDR1 MNHNS, CDR2 SASEGT. This CDR3 comprises 14 residues. The V segment lost 7 bases and the J segment 8 bases; nucleotides outside the gene matches: 6. CDR3 region: CASKRGQGGEKLFF. Written as DNA, the CDR3 is TGTGCCAGCAAAAGGGGACAGGGGGGGGAAAAACTGTTTTTT.

This clone was counted a single time. CDR3 nucleotides: TGTGCCAGCAGCCTTGGGGAGCAAGACAATGAGCAGTTCTTC. This sequence encodes CASSLGEQDNEQFF. The rearrangement uses TRBV7-8 and TRBJ2-1; D is perhaps TRBD2 (5 bases). Trimming shortened V by 5 bases and J by 5 bases, and 13 bases separated the two germline ends. The CDR3 is 14 amino acids. CDR1 and CDR2 (germline): SGHVS, FQNEAQ.

Concerning this clone itself: A far larger clone differs by one base, so this is likely a read error. The DNA of the CDR3 is TGTGCCTGGAGTCCCCCTGTGTCGAAAGCTTTCTTT. This gives the protein CAWSPPVSKAFF. The chain couples TRBV30 to TRBJ1-1, with D uncertain. The CDR3 has 12 amino acids. Germline-derived CDR1 and CDR2 are GTSNPN and SVGIG (reference sequence). Trimming pared 2 bases from V and 9 bases from J, leaving 13 bases between.

The chain couples TRBV9 to TRBJ2-2; 8 bases match TRBD1. This CDR3 region has 14 residues. J gave up 5 bases and V 6 bases, and 6 bases lay outside the gene matches. Germline V gene lookup returns CDR1 SGDLS and CDR2 YYNGEE. The CDR3 sequence is CASTGQGGTGELFF. The CDR3 DNA sequence: TGTGCCAGCACAGGACAGGGAGGTACCGGGGAGCTGTTTTTT. Complete variable domain (other parts from reference TRBV9 and TRBJ2-2): DSGVTQTPKHLITATGQRVTLRCSPRSGDLSVYWYQQSLDQGLQFLIQYYNGEERAKGNILERFSAQQFPDLHSELNLSSLELGDSALYFCASTGQGGTGELFFGEGSRLTVL.

CDR3 nucleotide sequence: TGTGCCAGCAGCTTAGAGAGCACAGATACGCAGTATTTT. The encoded protein is CASSLESTDTQYF. This chain joins TRBV5-4 and TRBJ2-3; the D is unclear. This CDR3 is 13 amino acids long. The V gene's germline CDR1 is SGHNT and CDR2 YYREEE (reference sequence). The V end was cut by 2 bases, the J end by 0 bases, with 4 bases between.

CDR3 sequence: CASRFQRNTEAFF. In DNA, the CDR3 is TGTGCCAGCAGATTCCAGCGAAACACTGAAGCTTTCTTT. The chain uses TRBV28 and TRBJ1-1; the D is unclear. The CDR3 is 13 amino acids. Germline V CDR1 and CDR2: MDHEN, SYDVKM. Trimming cost V 6 bases and J 2 bases, with 10 bases left between them.

This chain connects TRBV4-3 to TRBJ2-2, with D possibly being TRBD2 (5 bases). Germline CDR1 LGHNA, CDR2 YSLEER. The V and J ends lost 0 bases and 5 bases respectively, with 16 bases between them. This CDR3 has 17 amino acids. CDR3 DNA: TGCGCCAGCAGCCAAGATCCAGCGGACCCCGGGACCGGGGAGCTGTTTTTT. Protein: CASSQDPADPGTGELFF.

J is TRBJ1-5 and V is TRBV6-5; D gene unclear. This CDR3 spans 15 amino acids. Per germline, CDR1 MNHEY and CDR2 SVGAGI. The germline V and J ends were trimmed by 2 bases and 1 base, with 9 bases remaining between them. CDR3 region: CASSYTATSNQPQHF. The CDR3 DNA sequence: TGTGCCAGCAGTTACACCGCAACCAGCAATCAGCCCCAGCATTTT.

Details on this clone: A read error likely explains this, since a far larger clone differs by one base. Here the CDR3 DNA reads TGTGCCATCAGTTCGGACAGAAACTATGACTACACCTTC. It translates to CAISSDRNYDYTF. This rearrangement joins TRBV10-3 to TRBJ1-2; TRBD1 is a possible D gene (6 bases). Germline lookup yields CDR1 ENHRY and CDR2 SYGVKD. There are 13 residues in the CDR3.

V gene TRBV4-3 combines with J gene TRBJ1-2, with D hard to call. Germline lookup yields CDR1 LGHNA and CDR2 YSLEER. V was cut by 4 bases and J by 4 bases, with 13 bases left in between. This CDR3 comprises 14 residues. The CDR3 region has the DNA TGCGCCAGCAGCCCCAAGGCTCACACCTATGGCTACACCTTC. Its translation: CASSPKAHTYGYTF.

J is TRBJ1-5 and V is TRBV5-1, with 9 bases identical to TRBD1. This CDR3 contains 17 residues. J lost 0 bases, V lost 3 bases, and 7 bases had no gene match. CDR1 and CDR2 (germline): SGHRS, YFSETQ. For the CDR3, the DNA is TGCGCCAGCAGCTCAGGACAGGGGCCCTATAGCAATCAGCCCCAGCATTTT. Its translation is CASSSGQGPYSNQPQHF.

V gene TRBV15 combines with J gene TRBJ2-5; TRBD2 might be the D (6 bases). The ends were cut back, 1 base at V and 2 bases at J, with 8 bases in the middle. Germline CDR1 is LNHNV and CDR2 is YYDKDF (reference sequence). The CDR3 is made up of 14 amino acids. This CDR3 reads CATSRGAGQETQYF. As DNA, the CDR3 is TGTGCCACCAGCAGAGGGGCGGGACAAGAGACCCAGTACTTC.

This chain connects TRBV9 to TRBJ1-4; 9 bases match TRBD1. The length of the CDR3 is 15 residues. V dropped 2 bases and J dropped 5; count of bases not matched to a gene: 4. The germline CDR1 and CDR2 sequences are SGDLS and YYNGEE. Here the CDR3 DNA reads TGTGCCAGCAGCGTCCGGACAGGGGAGAATGAAAAACTGTTTTTT. It yields the protein CASSVRTGENEKLFF.

The CDR3 loop is CASSSSGTPNEGQFF. The DNA of the CDR3 is TGTGCCAGCAGCTCGTCCGGGACCCCAAATGAGGGGCAGTTCTTC. The chain is built from TRBV7-9 and TRBJ2-1; possibly TRBD1 or TRBD2 for D (5 bases each). This CDR3 has 15 residues. Germline V gives CDR1 SEHNR, CDR2 FQNEAQ (reference sequence). Trimming pared 4 bases from V and 12 bases from J, leaving 22 bases between. Variable domain in full (rest from reference TRBV7-9 and TRBJ2-1): DTGVSQNPRHKITKRGQNVTFRCDPISEHNRLYWYRQTLGQGPEFLTYFQNEAQLEKSRLLSDRFSAERPKGSFSTLEIQRTEQGDSAMYLCASSSSGTPNEGQFFGPGTRLTVL.

The rearrangement joins TRBV2 to TRBJ2-2; D is perhaps TRBD2 (6 bases). The CDR3 extends over 11 amino acids. The germline V and J ends were trimmed by 5 bases and 11 bases, with 9 bases remaining between them. The germline gives CDR1 SNHLY, CDR2 FYNNEI. CDR3 sequence: CASSYAGELFF. CDR3 nucleotides: TGTGCCAGCAGTTATGCGGGAGAGCTGTTTTTT.

Points on this clone: A far more abundant clone sits one base away, making this likely a read error. This sequence joins TRBV7-9 and TRBJ1-2; 7 bases map to TRBD1. From germline, CDR1 is SEHNR and CDR2 FQNEAQ (reference sequence). The CDR3 contains 12 residues. The V and J ends lost 8 bases and 9 bases, in that order; junction bases with no gene match: 9. CDR3: CASGVGQASYTF. As DNA, the CDR3 is TGTGCCAGCGGCGTCGGACAGGCTAGCTACACCTTC.

This clone was counted a single time. This chain uses TRBV5-1 with TRBJ2-2; D is unclear. The germline V gene encodes CDR1 SGHRS and CDR2 YFSETQ. V lost 0 bases, J lost 1 base, and 10 bases lay in between. CDR3 size: 16 residues. The CDR3 here is CASSLALFGNTGELFF. CDR3 DNA sequence: TGCGCCAGCAGCTTGGCCCTATTCGGGAACACCGGGGAGCTGTTTTTT. Full variable domain (rest looked up from reference TRBV5-1 and TRBJ2-2): KAGVTQTPRYLIKTRGQQVTLSCSPISGHRSVSWYQQTPGQGLQFLFEYFSETQRNKGNFPGRFSGRQFSNSRSEMNVSTLELGDSALYLCASSLALFGNTGELFFGEGSRLTVL.

The chain links TRBV6-5 to TRBJ2-1; 15 bases agree with TRBD2. Germline trimming cut 5 bases from V and 7 bases from J; bases unmatched to any gene: 3. Germline CDR1 reads MNHEY; CDR2 reads SVGAGI. This CDR3 comprises 15 residues. CDR3 nucleotides: TGTGCCAGCAGTCAAGGGACTAGCGGGAGGAATGAGCAGTTCTTC. Translation gives CASSQGTSGRNEQFF.

This sequence joins TRBV4-3 and TRBJ2-1; either TRBD1 or TRBD2 may fit D (7 bases each). Germline lookup yields CDR1 LGHNA and CDR2 YSLEER. Trimming shortened V by 0 bases and J by 10 bases, and 22 bases separated the two germline ends. The CDR3 length is 17 residues. CDR3: CASSQDQGEGLEGEQFF. In DNA, the CDR3 is TGCGCCAGCAGCCAAGATCAGGGGGAGGGCCTTGAAGGGGAGCAGTTCTTC.

The J gene is TRBJ1-1, the V gene TRBV6-5; D is undetermined. Looked up from germline, CDR1 is MNHEY and CDR2 is SVGAGI. CDR3 length equals 15 residues. Trimming pared 0 bases from V and 5 bases from J, leaving 13 bases between. Here the CDR3 reads CASSYSGPSLTEAFF. The DNA for the CDR3 is TGTGCCAGCAGTTACTCCGGCCCCTCGTTAACTGAAGCTTTCTTT.